This TCR beta chain comes out of a study of Ad26.COV2.S vaccination and SARS-CoV-2 variants. About the study: Doses of Ad26.COV2.S were injected into muscle once or twice, 56 days apart.

As for this clone: Its antigen remains unidentified.

TCRdb's table, derived via immunoSEQ multiplex PCR, lists solely in-frame clones and lacks some. The data contain about 350,000 clones, 80% to 90% of them singletons. This CDR3 is 15 amino acids long. After removal of 5 bases from V and 13 bases from J, the junction contained 17 bases not matched to a gene. Germline CDR1 is SGHRS and CDR2 is YFSETQ. The treatment is: roughly 20 received Ad26.COV2.S at low or high dose, single or two shots; 5 received placebo; per-sample allocation not given. On day 63 after the first injection, vaccine and placebo recipients gave samples. Overall study findings and caveats: Breadth measured for non-spike TCRs was similar across vaccine and placebo recipients.

Sequences were derived from peripheral blood, sampled in a trial of Ad26.COV2.S vaccine versus placebo. V gene TRBV5-1 combines with J gene TRBJ1-4, with 7 bases aligning to TRBD1. The sequence was collected from a person between 18 and 65 years old who received the Ad26.COV2.S COVID-19 vaccine or a placebo. The CDR3 DNA follows: TGCGCCAGCAGGCGAGGGACAGTTGGTGCCCAGGGACTGTTTTTT. It encodes CASRRGTVGAQGLFF.